These 11 T cell receptor beta chains were sequenced from one sample in a study of blood T cell repertoires in COVID-19 (TCRdb year 2020). Library prep was done by the immunoSEQ multiplex PCR assay. TCRdb retrieved this table from immuneACCESS and kept in-frame rearrangements only. Not all clones are present; in checked studies, unresolved V genes account for under half, and no reason is known for the remainder. This sample comprises 150,000 to 200,000 clones, roughly 83% of them detected only once. Around 8.6% of the sample is in the top ten clones. The specimen was PBMCs or T cells enriched from blood (not recorded which). Receptor source: a woman aged 25-40 years who had recovered from COVID-19.

J is TRBJ2-5 and V is TRBV7-9; TRBD2 matches 12 bases. This CDR3 has 16 residues. J was trimmed by 1 base and V by 5 bases; bases with no gene match: 5. Germline loops: CDR1 SEHNR, CDR2 FQNEAQ (reference sequence). The CDR3 is CASSQVGLAGQETQYF. CDR3 sequence (DNA): TGTGCCAGCAGCCAGGTGGGACTAGCGGGCCAAGAGACCCAGTACTTC.

The V gene is TRBV25-1, the J gene TRBJ2-3; 10 nucleotides agree with TRBD2. Trimming removed 7 bases from V and 3 bases from J; junction bases left unmatched: 10. CDR1 is MGHDK and CDR2 is SYGVNS in the germline V gene. The CDR3 is made up of 16 amino acids. CDR3: CASKDTGLAETDTQYF. CDR3 sequence (DNA): TGTGCCAGCAAGGATACCGGACTAGCGGAAACAGATACGCAGTATTTT.

The chain joins TRBV2 to TRBJ2-5; D may be TRBD2 (5 bases). The CDR3 length is 13 residues. V was clipped by 5 bases and J by 4 bases, with 11 bases between them. Germline CDR1 and CDR2: SNHLY and FYNNEI. Written as DNA, the CDR3 is TGTGCCAGCAGTTTAGCGTCCCCAGAGACCCAGTACTTC. It yields the protein CASSLASPETQYF.

This clone was seen more than once but under ten times. The rearrangement links TRBV28 to TRBJ1-1; 7 positions agree with TRBD1. Trimming removed 9 bases from V and 5 bases from J; junction bases left unmatched: 15. From germline, CDR1 is MDHEN and CDR2 SYDVKM. The length of the CDR3 is 15 residues. CDR3 protein: CASLDYRGMGTEAFF. CDR3 in DNA: TGTGCCAGTCTTGATTACAGGGGAATGGGTACTGAAGCTTTCTTT.

This clone was detected only once. The chain combines TRBV5-1 with TRBJ1-1, with D tentatively TRBD1 (6 bases). V lost 0 bases to trimming and J lost 1 base, with 13 bases between them. This CDR3 region has 16 residues. The V gene's germline CDR1 is SGHRS and CDR2 YFSETQ. The CDR3 nucleotides are TGCGCCAGCAGCTTGGTTGGGGGCGGAACGAACACTGAAGCTTTCTTT. As protein: CASSLVGGGTNTEAFF.

This rearrangement joins TRBV2 to TRBJ1-1, with 8 bases aligning to TRBD1. This CDR3 has 15 amino acids. The germline CDR1 and CDR2 sequences are SNHLY and FYNNEI. V was clipped by 6 bases and J by 3 bases; unmatched bases: 9. CDR3 coding DNA: TGTGCCAGCAGCGCGGACAGGGTGGGAGACACTGAAGCTTTCTTT. Protein sequence: CASSADRVGDTEAFF.

The gene calls are TRBV6-5 and TRBJ1-1, with TRBD1 matching 7 bases. Trimming cost V 4 bases and J 5 bases; bases outside gene matches: 10. The CDR3 loop spans 15 amino acids. Germline CDR1 and CDR2: MNHEY and SVGAGI. The CDR3 sequence is CASSSDSQGKTEAFF. The CDR3 nucleotides are TGTGCCAGCAGTTCCGATTCACAGGGGAAGACTGAAGCTTTCTTT.

The V and J genes are TRBV15 and TRBJ2-2, with no clear D. Between the trimmed V and J ends, which lost 0 bases and 5 bases, there was a span of 10 bases. Germline V lookup: CDR1 LNHNV, CDR2 YYDKDF (reference sequence). The CDR3 is 15 amino acids. CDR3 amino acids: CATSRDLSFTGELFF. CDR3 in DNA: TGTGCCACCAGCAGAGATCTAAGTTTTACCGGGGAGCTGTTTTTT.

The chain couples TRBV7-9 to TRBJ1-1, with D possibly being TRBD1 (5 bases). V was pared by 5 bases and J by 4 bases, with 14 bases between. Germline CDR1 reads SEHNR; CDR2 reads FQNEAQ (reference sequence). The CDR3 contains 14 residues. The CDR3 region has the DNA TGTGCCAGCAGCCGCTCCGCGGGGGTCACTGAAGCTTTCTTT. It specifies CASSRSAGVTEAFF.

The chain uses TRBV7-9 and TRBJ2-7; 9 bases are shared with TRBD1. V trimming: 3 bases; J trimming: 2 bases; junction bases outside the gene matches: 5. This CDR3 has 15 residues. In germline, CDR1 is SEHNR, CDR2 FQNEAQ (reference sequence). For the CDR3, the DNA is TGTGCCAGCAGCTTCACAGGGGGCTATCCCTACGAGCAGTACTTC. This gives the protein CASSFTGGYPYEQYF.

The rearrangement links TRBV12-3 or TRBV12-4 to TRBJ2-7; D not resolved. Trimming took off 3 bases at V and 11 bases at J, with 11 bases between the two ends. This CDR3 is built from 11 residues. The CDR3, as DNA: TGTGCCAGCAGTTTTAAAGAGGATAAGTACTTC. Protein product: CASSFKEDKYF.